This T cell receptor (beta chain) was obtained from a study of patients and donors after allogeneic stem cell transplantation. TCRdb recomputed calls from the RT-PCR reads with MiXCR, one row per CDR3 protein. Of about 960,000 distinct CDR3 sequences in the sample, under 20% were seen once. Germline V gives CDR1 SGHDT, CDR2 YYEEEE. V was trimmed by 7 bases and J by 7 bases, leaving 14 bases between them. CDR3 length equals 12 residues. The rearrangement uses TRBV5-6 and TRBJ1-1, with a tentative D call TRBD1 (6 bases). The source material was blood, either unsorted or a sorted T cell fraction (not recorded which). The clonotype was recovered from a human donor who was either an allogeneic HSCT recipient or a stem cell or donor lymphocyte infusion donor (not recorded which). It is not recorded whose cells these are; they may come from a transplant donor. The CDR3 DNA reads TGTGCCAGCTTGTTGGGGGGGCATGAAGCTTTCTTT. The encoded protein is CASLLGGHEAFF.